This T cell receptor beta chain was recorded in a study of beta chain features in type 1 diabetes. Study as a whole: All samples combined gave roughly 100,000,000 sorted cells for examination.

The study reverse transcribed the entire isolated RNA, so it sequenced expressed TCRB transcripts. Clones were read by immunoSEQ multiplex PCR, and TCRdb kept only the in-frame ones, dropping some. The sample has 150,000 to 190,000 clones, 10% seen once. Study conclusions and caveats: A moderate, significant TCRB CDR3 shortening appeared in type 1 diabetes across four CD4+ subsets. Researchers cautioned that cDNA sequencing could over-represent cells with high TCR expression. The question left open here concerned HLA type influencing TCRB rearrangement. It was among patients, rather than healthy donors, that naive, central memory and Treg TCRB repertoires appeared more similar.

Germline-derived CDR1 and CDR2 are MNHEY and SMNVEV (reference sequence). The CDR3 is made up of 17 amino acids. Trimming removed 1 base from V and 4 bases from J, with 17 bases in between. About this clone: Its specificity is unknown.

The chain links TRBV27 to TRBJ2-1; D is ambiguous. Sequencing was done on a sample of central memory CD4+ T cells from blood. This receptor was taken from a man aged 25 to 45 with type 1 diabetes. The CDR3 region is CASSLFPGERMYNEQFF. In DNA, the CDR3 is TGTGCCAGCAGTTTATTCCCCGGAGAGAGAATGTACAATGAGCAGTTCTTC.